The clone carrying this TCR beta chain has a count of ten or more. This record comes from a study of Graves' ophthalmopathy and Graves' hyperthyroidism. CDR3 regions of TCR beta were amplified from RNA transcripts. Following a first-round RT-PCR that used HTBI primers, a second-round multiplex PCR was carried out. TCRdb reanalysed the multiplex PCR reads using MiXCR and keeps one entry per CDR3 protein. The sample has approximately 380,000 distinct CDR3 sequences, 20% to 25% seen once. CDR1 is SEHNR, CDR2 FQNEAQ, per germline (reference sequence). V lost 3 bases, J lost 3 bases, and 11 bases lay in between. The CDR3 length is 14 residues. Aged 18 to 65, hyperthyroidism patients had been newly diagnosed, with under 2 months' duration. Certain patients, namely those with other autoimmune diseases, uncontrolled infections, pregnancy or lactation, were excluded.

The sample consisted of peripheral blood. The rearrangement links TRBV7-9 to TRBJ2-5, with no clear D. This clonotype was sampled from a young woman with stable Graves' hyperthyroidism. CDR3 bases: TGTGCCAGCAGCTTCCAGGTACACAAAGAGACCCAGTACTTC. This gives the protein CASSFQVHKETQYF.